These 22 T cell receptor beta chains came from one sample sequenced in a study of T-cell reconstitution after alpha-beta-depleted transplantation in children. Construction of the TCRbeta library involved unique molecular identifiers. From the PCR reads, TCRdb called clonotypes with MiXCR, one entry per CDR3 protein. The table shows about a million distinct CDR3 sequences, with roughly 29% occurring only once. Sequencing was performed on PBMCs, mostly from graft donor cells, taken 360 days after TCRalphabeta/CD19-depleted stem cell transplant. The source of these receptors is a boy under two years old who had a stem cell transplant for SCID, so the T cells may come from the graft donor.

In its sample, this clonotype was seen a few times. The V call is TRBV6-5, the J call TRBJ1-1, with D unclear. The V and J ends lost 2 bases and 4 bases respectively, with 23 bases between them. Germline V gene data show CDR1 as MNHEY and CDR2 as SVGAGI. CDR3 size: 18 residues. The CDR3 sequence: CASSYHPKWTAAATEAFF. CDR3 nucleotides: TGTGCCAGCAGTTACCACCCCAAGTGGACGGCAGCAGCCACTGAAGCTTTCTTT.

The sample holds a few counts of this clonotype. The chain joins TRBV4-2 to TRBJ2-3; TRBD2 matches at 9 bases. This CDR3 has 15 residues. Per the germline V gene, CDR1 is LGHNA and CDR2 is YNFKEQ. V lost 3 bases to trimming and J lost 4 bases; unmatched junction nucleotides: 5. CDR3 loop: CASSQWGLAADTQYF. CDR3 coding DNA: TGTGCCAGCAGCCAGTGGGGACTAGCCGCAGATACGCAGTATTTT.

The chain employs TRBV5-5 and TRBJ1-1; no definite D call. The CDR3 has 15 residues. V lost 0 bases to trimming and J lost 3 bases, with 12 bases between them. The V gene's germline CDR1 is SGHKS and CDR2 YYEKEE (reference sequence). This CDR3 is CASSLGTLGYTEAFF. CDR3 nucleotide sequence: TGTGCCAGCAGCTTGGGGACCTTGGGTTACACTGAAGCTTTCTTT.

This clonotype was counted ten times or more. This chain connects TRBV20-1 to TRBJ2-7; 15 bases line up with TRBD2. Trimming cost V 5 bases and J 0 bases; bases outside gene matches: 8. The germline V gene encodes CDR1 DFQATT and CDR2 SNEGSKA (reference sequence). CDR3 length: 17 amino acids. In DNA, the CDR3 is TGCAGTGCTGTAACCGGGACTAGCGGGGGGAGCTCCTACGAGCAGTACTTC. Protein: CSAVTGTSGGSSYEQYF.

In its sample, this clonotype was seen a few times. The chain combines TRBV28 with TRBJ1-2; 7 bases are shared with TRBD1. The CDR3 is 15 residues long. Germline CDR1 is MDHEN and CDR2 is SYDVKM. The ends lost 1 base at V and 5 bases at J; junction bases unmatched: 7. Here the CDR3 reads CASSLSGQILYGYTF. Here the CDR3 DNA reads TGTGCCAGCAGTTTATCGGGACAGATTCTTTATGGCTACACCTTC.

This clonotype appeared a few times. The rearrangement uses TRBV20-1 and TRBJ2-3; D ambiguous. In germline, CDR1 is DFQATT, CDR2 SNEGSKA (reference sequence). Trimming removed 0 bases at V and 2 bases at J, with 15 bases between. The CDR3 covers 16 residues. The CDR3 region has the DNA TGCAGTGCTAGAGATTATTCCCGAATATCCACAGATACGCAGTATTTT. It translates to CSARDYSRISTDTQYF.

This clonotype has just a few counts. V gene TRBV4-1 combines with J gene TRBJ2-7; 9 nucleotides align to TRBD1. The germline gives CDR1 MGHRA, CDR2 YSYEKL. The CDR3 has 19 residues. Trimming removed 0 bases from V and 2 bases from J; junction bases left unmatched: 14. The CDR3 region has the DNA TGCGCCAGCAGCCAAGATTCCCGCACAGGGGGCCTTTTACCCTACGAGCAGTACTTC. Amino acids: CASSQDSRTGGLLPYEQYF.

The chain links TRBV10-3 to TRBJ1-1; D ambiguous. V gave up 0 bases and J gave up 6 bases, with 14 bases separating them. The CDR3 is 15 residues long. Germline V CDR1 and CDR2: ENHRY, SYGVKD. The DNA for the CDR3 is TGTGCCATCAGTGAGTCTATGAACCGGGTCGCTGAAGCTTTCTTT. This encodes CAISESMNRVAEAFF.

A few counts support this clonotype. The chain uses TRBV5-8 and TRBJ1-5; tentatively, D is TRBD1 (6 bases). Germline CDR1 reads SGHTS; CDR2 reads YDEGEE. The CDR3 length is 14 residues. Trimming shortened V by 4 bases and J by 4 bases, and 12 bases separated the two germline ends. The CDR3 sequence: CASSPKRGNQPQHF. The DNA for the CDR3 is TGTGCCAGCAGCCCCAAGAGGGGGAATCAGCCCCAGCATTTT.

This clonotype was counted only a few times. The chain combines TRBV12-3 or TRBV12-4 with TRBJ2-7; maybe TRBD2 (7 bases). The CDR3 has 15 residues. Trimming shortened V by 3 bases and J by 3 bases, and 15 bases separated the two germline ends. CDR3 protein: CASSLGAGVYYEQYF. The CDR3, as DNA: TGTGCCAGCAGTTTGGGGGCGGGGGTCTACTACGAGCAGTACTTC.

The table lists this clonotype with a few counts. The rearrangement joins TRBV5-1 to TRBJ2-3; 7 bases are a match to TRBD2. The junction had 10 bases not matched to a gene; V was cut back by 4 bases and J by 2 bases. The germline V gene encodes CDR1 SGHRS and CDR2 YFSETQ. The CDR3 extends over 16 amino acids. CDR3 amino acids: CASSLPGGPITDTQYF. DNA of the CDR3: TGCGCCAGCAGCCTCCCGGGGGGTCCGATCACAGATACGCAGTATTTT.

The CDR3 region is CASSPLGQGAYGYTF. CDR3 bases: TGTGCCAGCTCACCCCTGGGACAGGGGGCGTATGGCTACACCTTC. V gene TRBV18 combines with J gene TRBJ1-2; the match to TRBD1 covers 12 bases. There are 15 residues in the CDR3. The V gene end was trimmed by 3 bases and the J gene end by 5 bases; junction bases not matched to a gene: 4. Per the germline V gene, CDR1 is KGHSH and CDR2 is LQKENI.

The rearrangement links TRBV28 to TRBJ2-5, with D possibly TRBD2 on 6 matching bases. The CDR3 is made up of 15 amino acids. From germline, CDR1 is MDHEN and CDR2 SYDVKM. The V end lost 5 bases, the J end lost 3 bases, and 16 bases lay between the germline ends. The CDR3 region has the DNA TGTGCCAGCAGTCCCCGAGGTTGGGGGGAAGAGACCCAGTACTTC. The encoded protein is CASSPRGWGEETQYF.

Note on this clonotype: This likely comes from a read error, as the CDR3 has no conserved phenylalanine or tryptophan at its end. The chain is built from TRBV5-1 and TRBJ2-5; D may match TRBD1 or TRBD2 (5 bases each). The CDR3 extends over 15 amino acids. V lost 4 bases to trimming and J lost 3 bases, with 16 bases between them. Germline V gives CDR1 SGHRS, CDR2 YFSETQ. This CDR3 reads CASSIAGTEEETQYV. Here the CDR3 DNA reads TGCGCCAGCAGCATTGCCGGGACGGAGGAAGAGACCCAGTACGTC.

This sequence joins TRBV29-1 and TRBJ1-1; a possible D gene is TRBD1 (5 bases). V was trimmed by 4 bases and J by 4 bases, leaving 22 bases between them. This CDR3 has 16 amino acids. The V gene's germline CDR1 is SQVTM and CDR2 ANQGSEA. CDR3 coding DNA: TGCAGCGTTGGACGAGGCGACCGTCTGAGGGGCACTGAAGCTTTCTTT. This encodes CSVGRGDRLRGTEAFF.

CDR3 nucleotide sequence: TGTGCCAGCAGCCAGGGGAGGGTGAGCTCTGGAAACACCATATATTTT. It yields the protein CASSQGRVSSGNTIYF. V and J are TRBV3-1 and TRBJ1-3; D is uncertain. The ends were cut back, 3 bases at V and 0 bases at J, with 12 bases in the middle. The CDR3 runs 16 residues. Per the germline V gene, CDR1 is LGHDT and CDR2 is YNNKEL (reference sequence). Filled out from reference TRBV3-1 and TRBJ1-3, the complete variable domain reads DTAVSQTPKYLVTQMGNDKSIKCEQNLGHDTMYWYKQDSKKFLKIMFSYNNKELIINETVPNRFSPKSPDKAHLNLHINSLELGDSAVYFCASSQGRVSSGNTIYFGEGSWLTVV.

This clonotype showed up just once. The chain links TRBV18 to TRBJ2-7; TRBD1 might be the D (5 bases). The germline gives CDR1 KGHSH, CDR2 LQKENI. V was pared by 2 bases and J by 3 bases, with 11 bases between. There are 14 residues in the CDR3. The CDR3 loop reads CASSPLERGYEQYF. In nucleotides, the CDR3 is TGTGCCAGCTCACCATTAGAAAGGGGCTACGAGCAGTACTTC.

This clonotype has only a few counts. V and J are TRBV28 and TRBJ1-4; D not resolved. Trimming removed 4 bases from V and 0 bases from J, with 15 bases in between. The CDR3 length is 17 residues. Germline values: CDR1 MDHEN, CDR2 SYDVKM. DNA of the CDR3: TGTGCCAGCAGTTCTTCACCCTCACCTGCAACTAATGAAAAACTGTTTTTT. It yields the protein CASSSSPSPATNEKLFF.

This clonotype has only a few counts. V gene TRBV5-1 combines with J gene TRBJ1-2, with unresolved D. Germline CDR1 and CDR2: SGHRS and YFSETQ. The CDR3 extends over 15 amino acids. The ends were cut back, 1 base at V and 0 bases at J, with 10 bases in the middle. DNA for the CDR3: TGCGCCAGCAGCTTGTGGCAGAAGACTAACTATGGCTACACCTTC. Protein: CASSLWQKTNYGYTF. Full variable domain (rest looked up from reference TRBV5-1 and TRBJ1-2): KAGVTQTPRYLIKTRGQQVTLSCSPISGHRSVSWYQQTPGQGLQFLFEYFSETQRNKGNFPGRFSGRQFSNSRSEMNVSTLELGDSALYLCASSLWQKTNYGYTFGSGTRLTVV.

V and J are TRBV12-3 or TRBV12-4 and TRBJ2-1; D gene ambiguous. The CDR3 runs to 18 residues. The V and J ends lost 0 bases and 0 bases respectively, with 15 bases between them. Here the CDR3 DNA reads TGTGCCAGCAGTTTAGCGCTATCGGCGACAAGCTCCTACAATGAGCAGTTCTTC. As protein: CASSLALSATSSYNEQFF.

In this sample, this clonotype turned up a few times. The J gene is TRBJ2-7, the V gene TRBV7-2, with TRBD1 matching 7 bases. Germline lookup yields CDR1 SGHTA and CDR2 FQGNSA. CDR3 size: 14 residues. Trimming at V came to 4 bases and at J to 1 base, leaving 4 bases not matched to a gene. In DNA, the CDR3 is TGTGCCAGCAGCTCCTGGACAGGTTCCTACGAGCAGTACTTC. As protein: CASSSWTGSYEQYF.

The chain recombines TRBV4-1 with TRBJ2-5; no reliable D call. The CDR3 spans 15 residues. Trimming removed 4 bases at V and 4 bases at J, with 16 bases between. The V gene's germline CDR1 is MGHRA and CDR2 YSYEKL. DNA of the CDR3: TGCGCCAGCAGCCCGTCGCCTACCCCTCTAGAGACCCAGTACTTC. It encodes CASSPSPTPLETQYF.